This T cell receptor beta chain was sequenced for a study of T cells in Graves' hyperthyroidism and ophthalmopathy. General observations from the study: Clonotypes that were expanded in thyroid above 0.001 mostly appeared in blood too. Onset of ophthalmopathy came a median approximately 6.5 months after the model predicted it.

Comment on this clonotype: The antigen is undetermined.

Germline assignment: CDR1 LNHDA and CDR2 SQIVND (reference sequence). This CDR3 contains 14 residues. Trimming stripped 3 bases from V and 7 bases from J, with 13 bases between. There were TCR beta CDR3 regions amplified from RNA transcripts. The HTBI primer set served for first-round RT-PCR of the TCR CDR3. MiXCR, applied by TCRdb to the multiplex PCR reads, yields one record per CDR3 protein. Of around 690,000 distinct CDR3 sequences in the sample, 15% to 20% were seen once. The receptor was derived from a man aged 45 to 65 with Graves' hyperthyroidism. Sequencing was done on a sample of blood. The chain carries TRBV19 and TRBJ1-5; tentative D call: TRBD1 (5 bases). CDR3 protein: CASSILGTGQPQHF. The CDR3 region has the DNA TGTGCCAGTAGTATTCTAGGGACCGGGCAGCCCCAGCATTTT.